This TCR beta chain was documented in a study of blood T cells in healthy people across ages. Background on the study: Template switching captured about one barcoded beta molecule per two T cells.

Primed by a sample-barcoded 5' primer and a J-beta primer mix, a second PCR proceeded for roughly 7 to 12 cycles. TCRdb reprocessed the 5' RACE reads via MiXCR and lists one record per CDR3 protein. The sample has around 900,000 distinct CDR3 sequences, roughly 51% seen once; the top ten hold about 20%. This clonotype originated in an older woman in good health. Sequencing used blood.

CDR3 sequence: CASSQVRGTGDTQYF. In nucleotides, the CDR3 is TGCGCCAGCAGCCAAGTTCGGGGGACGGGTGATACGCAGTATTTT. V gene TRBV4-3 combines with J gene TRBJ2-3; possibly TRBD2 for D (6 bases). V was shortened by 1 base and J by 6 bases, with 14 bases between the two germline ends. Germline CDR1 LGHNA, CDR2 YSLEER. This CDR3 has 15 residues.